The entry that follows covers one T cell receptor (beta chain) sequence. No antigen is known for it. One end of the junction is discordant with germline, which a read error may explain. The CDR3 is 13 amino acids. Germline V gives CDR1 SQVTM, CDR2 ANQGSEA. The sample originates from a study of tumor and adjacent non-tumor tissue in lung cancer. Study-level points and caveats: In normal lung, the top 100 clones were significantly more dominant than in tumor.

Three rounds of nested PCR, following a modified ARM-PCR protocol, produced the TCRbeta library. TCRdb used MiXCR to reprocess the multiplex PCR reads, holding one entry per CDR3 protein. The sample contains fewer than 100,000 distinct CDR3 sequences, around 80% of which appear only once. No cell sorting was done before RNA was extracted from the tissue. Distant lung tissue was collected more than 3 cm away from the tumor edge. The receptor comes from a woman aged 45-60 years with non-small cell lung cancer. Sequenced sample: distant non-tumor lung tissue. The chain combines TRBV29-1 with TRBJ1-3; D unclear. The CDR3 is CSAMAFSGNTIYF. The CDR3 coding sequence is TGCAGCGCAATGGCTTTCTCTGGAAATACCATATATTTT. Full variable domain (remainder filled in from reference TRBV29-1 and TRBJ1-3): SAVISQKPSRDICQRGTSLTIQCQVDSQVTMMFWYRQQPGQSLTLIATANQGSEATYESGFVIDKFPISRPNLTFSTLTVSNMSPEDSSIYLCSAMAFSGNTIYFGEGSWLTVV.